This T cell receptor beta chain was observed in a study of blood T cell repertoires in COVID-19. Study overall: Nucleic acid was either cDNA or gDNA, and it came from T cells, B-cell-depleted T cells, or PBMCs.

Seattle patients were enrolled during active infection and followed longitudinally. Original methodology: Reference gene primer amplification gave estimated nucleated cell counts. Generated by immunoSEQ multiplex PCR, the TCRdb table keeps only in-frame clones and is missing some. Clone size and the V and J calls come from that table; the DNA yielded D and trimming. The table records hundreds of thousands of clones, about 90% of them present only once. Germline V CDR1 and CDR2: LNHDA, SQIVND (reference sequence). This CDR3 has 18 residues. After removal of 0 bases from V and 3 bases from J, the junction contained 10 bases not matched to a gene.

This chain connects TRBV19 to TRBJ1-5; TRBD1 aligns across 8 bases. This receptor was taken from a woman in her fifties or sixties with COVID-19, enrolled during active disease. Sample: peripheral blood. The CDR3 DNA reads TGTGCCAGTAGTATAGATCTAGGGACAGGACAACTCAATCAGCCCCAGCATTTT. Translation gives CASSIDLGTGQLNQPQHF.